This T cell receptor (beta chain) emerged from a study of cytomegalovirus exposure and HLA in healthy donors. Participants comprised healthy donors of bone marrow. CDR3 length: 15 residues. The germline CDR1 and CDR2 sequences are ENHRY and SYGVKD. The J segment lost 7 bases and the V segment lost 2 bases, leaving 8 bases of the junction unmatched. The study, taken as a whole, reports: CMV serostatus was the sole immune exposure data available. Earlier results showed most TCR beta V segments being productive about 87% or about 30% of the time. The study assumed roughly uniform donor sequencing depth for presence/absence analyses.

PCR employed 60 Vbeta and 13 Jbeta primers. Assay used: immunoSEQ multiplex PCR; TCRdb lists only in-frame clones, some missing. Among approximately 160,000 clones, approximately 86% were seen once, and the ten largest hold less than 2%. In regard to this clone: Its antigen remains unidentified.

The sequenced material came from PBMCs. The sequence came from a male donor in good health and CMV-seronegative. The J gene is TRBJ2-7, the V gene TRBV10-3, with 10 bases matching TRBD2. CDR3 coding DNA: TGTGCCATCAGTGAGGCCAGTCTAGCGGGAGATGAGCAGTACTTC. Protein: CAISEASLAGDEQYF.